This paragraph covers one TCR beta chain sequence. Its antigen is undetermined. The data stem from a study of cytomegalovirus exposure and HLA in healthy donors. As for the study in general: Roughly four fifths of around 400 genotyped donors fell in the Caucasian-associated ancestry cluster. Study-level findings and limits: In a later analysis, the majority of CMV-associated beta chains seemingly showed HLA restriction. What TCR beta sequences reportedly achieved was accurate prediction of HLA-A and HLA-B alleles in most subjects.

PCR amplification relied on 60 Vbeta primers (plus 13 Jbeta primers). The assay was immunoSEQ multiplex PCR, and TCRdb's table has in-frame clones only and misses some. This sample yields 150,000 or so clones, of which 60% to 80% are seen a single time; roughly 13% belongs to the top ten. This CDR3 is 15 amino acids long. Germline V gives CDR1 SGHAT, CDR2 FQNNGV. Trimming took 4 bases from V and 3 from J; bases not matched to a gene: 5. The chain couples TRBV11-2 to TRBJ1-4, with 7 bases fitting TRBD1. The TCR comes from a man aged 25 to 45 in good health and CMV-seropositive. Sequencing was done on a sample of PBMCs. The CDR3 protein is CASSWNRGANEKLFF. Here the CDR3 DNA reads TGTGCCAGCAGCTGGAACAGGGGAGCTAATGAAAAACTGTTTTTT.